The 14 T cell receptor beta chains below come from one sample, sequenced in a study of T cell changes during pregnancy in multiple sclerosis (dated by TCRdb to the late 2010s). Receptor libraries were prepared by the immunoSEQ multiplex PCR assay. TCRdb took over this immuneACCESS table, retaining in-frame rearrangements with V and J assigned. Such tables are incomplete; in checked studies, under half of the missing clones stem from an unresolved V gene, and the remainder is unexplained. The sample data list around 88,000 clones, and around 92% of these were observed just once. Roughly 2.3% of the sample is held by the ten biggest clonotypes. Sequencing used peripheral blood, obtained after pregnancy. These receptors were taken from a female donor in good health, enrolled as a control in a pregnancy study.

The chain carries TRBV2 and TRBJ1-6; D uncertain. This CDR3 region has 16 residues. V was shortened by 6 bases and J by 4 bases, with 16 bases between the two germline ends. The germline CDR1 and CDR2 sequences are SNHLY and FYNNEI. The CDR3 reads CASRQDVAGYNSPLHF. CDR3 DNA: TGTGCCAGCAGGCAAGACGTGGCCGGGTATAATTCACCCCTCCACTTT.

The chain combines TRBV28 with TRBJ2-1; a weak D match, TRBD2 (5 bases). CDR1 is MDHEN, CDR2 SYDVKM, per germline. V lost 6 bases and J lost 8, with 14 bases in between. The CDR3 runs to 13 residues. In DNA, the CDR3 is TGTGCCAGCAGGTCCCGGGGTAGGGATGAGCAGTTCTTC. Translation: CASRSRGRDEQFF.

The genes are TRBV28 and TRBJ1-4; 10 bases are shared with TRBD1. With 3 bases clipped from V and 8 bases from J, the junction kept 6 bases outside the gene matches. CDR1 and CDR2 (germline): MDHEN, SYDVKM. This CDR3 contains 15 residues. CDR3 bases: TGTGCCAGCAGTTTTCCCGGGACAGGGGTCGAAAAACTGTTTTTT. This translates into CASSFPGTGVEKLFF.

The chain combines TRBV10-3 with TRBJ1-5, with no clear D. The CDR3 has 13 residues. Per the germline V gene, CDR1 is ENHRY and CDR2 is SYGVKD. The ends were cut back, 10 bases at V and 5 bases at J, with 15 bases in the middle. The CDR3 sequence is CATTPAGDQPQHF. In DNA, the CDR3 is TGTGCCACCACCCCGGCTGGAGATCAGCCCCAGCATTTT.

V is TRBV21-1 and J is TRBJ2-7; the D call in the table, TRBD2, was not verified against the DNA. TRBV21-1 counts as a pseudogene. This CDR3 is built from 13 residues. CDR3 region: CASSKGYSYEQYF. The CDR3 coding sequence is TGTGCCAGCAGCAAAGGGTATAGCTACGAGCAGTACTTC.

V is TRBV13 and J is TRBJ1-1; 11 bases align to TRBD1. V was clipped by 1 base and J by 4 bases; unmatched bases: 2. This CDR3 contains 15 residues. Germline-derived CDR1 and CDR2 are PRHDT and FYEKMQ (reference sequence). The CDR3 sequence: CASSLEDRGPTEAFF. The CDR3 coding sequence is TGTGCCAGCAGCTTAGAGGACAGGGGGCCCACTGAAGCTTTCTTT.

This chain links TRBV5-1 with TRBJ1-1; D is possibly TRBD1 (5 bases). Trimming pared 5 bases from V and 2 bases from J, leaving 10 bases between. Germline-derived CDR1 and CDR2 are SGHRS and YFSETQ. This CDR3 has 13 amino acids. CDR3 coding DNA: TGCGCCAGCAGGGGGGGGGATAACACTGAAGCTTTCTTT. Amino acid sequence: CASRGGDNTEAFF.

This chain connects TRBV4-1 to TRBJ1-4; D unresolved. CDR1 MGHRA and CDR2 YSYEKL come from the germline V gene. V dropped 3 bases and J dropped 8 bases, with 7 bases sitting between them. This CDR3 spans 12 amino acids. The CDR3: CASSHTEEKLFF. CDR3 DNA: TGCGCCAGCAGCCACACTGAGGAAAAACTGTTTTTT.

The table lists this clone with a count of one. This sequence joins TRBV18 and TRBJ1-2, with TRBD1 identical over 8 bases. The CDR3 runs to 13 residues. The germline V gene encodes CDR1 KGHSH and CDR2 LQKENI. V shed 6 bases, J shed 7 bases, and the junction held 7 bases outside the gene matches. This CDR3 reads CASSQGAPGGYTF. The CDR3 DNA follows: TGTGCCAGCTCCCAGGGGGCCCCTGGTGGCTACACCTTC.

The chain carries TRBV5-7 and TRBJ1-5; possibly TRBD1 for D (6 bases). TRBV5-7 is an open reading frame whose function is uncertain. V lost 1 base and J 2 bases, leaving 16 bases between the germline ends. This CDR3 contains 17 residues. The CDR3: CASSLIRDKLGNQPQHF. DNA for the CDR3: TGTGCCAGCAGCTTGATCCGGGACAAATTGGGCAATCAGCCCCAGCATTTT.

The gene calls are TRBV10-3 and TRBJ2-2; a weak D match, TRBD2 (6 bases). Trimming stripped 3 bases from V and 3 bases from J, with 8 bases between. The CDR3 extends over 14 amino acids. Germline V CDR1 and CDR2: ENHRY, SYGVKD. Written as DNA, the CDR3 is TGTGCCATCAGTGACAGGGAGGACACCGGGGAGCTGTTTTTT. Its protein is CAISDREDTGELFF.

The chain uses TRBV6-5 and TRBJ2-2; D might be TRBD1 (8 bases). V shed 6 bases and J shed 5 bases, with 16 bases lying between them. Germline-derived CDR1 and CDR2 are MNHEY and SVGAGI. The CDR3 extends over 15 amino acids. The CDR3 reads CASRITGGGTGELFF. CDR3 DNA: TGTGCCAGCAGGATTACAGGGGGAGGGACCGGGGAGCTGTTTTTT.

This clone was recorded only once. This rearrangement joins TRBV6-1 to TRBJ1-5; tentatively, D is TRBD1 (5 bases). Trimming took off 4 bases at V and 3 bases at J, with 16 bases between the two ends. Germline V gives CDR1 MNHNS, CDR2 SASEGT. The CDR3 loop spans 16 amino acids. CDR3: CASSAVGGSFNQPQHF. CDR3 DNA: TGTGCCAGCAGTGCAGTGGGGGGGTCGTTCAATCAGCCCCAGCATTTT.

The chain recombines TRBV6-1 with TRBJ1-2; 7 nucleotides align to TRBD1. V was clipped by 4 bases and J by 2 bases; unmatched bases: 7. Per germline, CDR1 MNHNS and CDR2 SASEGT. This CDR3 region has 15 residues. The CDR3 sequence is CASSVDRVPNYGYTF. Here the CDR3 DNA reads TGTGCCAGCAGTGTAGACAGGGTCCCAAACTATGGCTACACCTTC.